What follows are 27 T cell receptor beta chains derived from one specimen sequenced in a study of OX40 agonist ivuxolimab in advanced cancers. Clones were read by immunoSEQ multiplex PCR, and TCRdb kept only the in-frame ones, dropping some. The sample records about 130,000 clones, less than 95% being singletons. Here the sequenced sample was CD4+ or CD8+ T cells sorted from blood, taken in a trial of the OX40 agonist ivuxolimab. The receptors come from an adult with an advanced solid tumor such as melanoma, head and neck, liver or kidney cancer.

This clone appeared once. The J gene is TRBJ2-2, the V gene TRBV7-2, with D tentatively TRBD1 (6 bases). Germline-derived CDR1 and CDR2 are SGHTA and FQGNSA. V lost 3 bases and J 3 bases, leaving 8 bases between the germline ends. This CDR3 is built from 14 residues. CDR3 amino acids: CASSFSGDTGELFF. The CDR3 bases are TGTGCCAGCAGCTTTTCAGGGGACACCGGGGAGCTGTTTTTT.

The chain uses TRBV28 and TRBJ2-4, with 7 bases aligning to TRBD1. This CDR3 has 15 residues. CDR1 MDHEN and CDR2 SYDVKM come from the germline V gene. V lost 8 bases, J lost 0 bases, and 7 bases stayed unmatched. CDR3: CASLTGDRAKNIQYF. The DNA for the CDR3 is TGTGCCAGCCTCACAGGGGATCGAGCCAAAAACATTCAGTACTTC.

The chain has TRBV27 and TRBJ2-3, with 10 bases matching TRBD2. After removal of 3 bases from V and 3 bases from J, the junction contained 3 bases not matched to a gene. Germline V CDR1 and CDR2: MNHEY, SMNVEV (reference sequence). The CDR3 is 15 residues long. The CDR3 DNA is TGTGCCAGCAGTTTCCCAGCGGGAGGGACAGATACGCAGTATTTT. Its protein is CASSFPAGGTDTQYF.

The chain combines TRBV30 with TRBJ2-7; TRBD1 matches 8 bases. J lost 7 bases, V lost 4 bases, and 3 bases had no gene match. CDR3 length: 11 amino acids. Germline CDR1 reads GTSNPN; CDR2 reads SVGIG (reference sequence). The CDR3 is CAWTRQGEQYF. The CDR3 bases are TGTGCCTGGACCAGACAGGGGGAGCAGTACTTC.

The J gene is TRBJ1-5, the V gene TRBV18; D call uncertain. Trimming took off 5 bases at V and 1 base at J, with 9 bases between the two ends. Germline assignment: CDR1 KGHSH and CDR2 LQKENI. The CDR3 loop spans 14 amino acids. CDR3 DNA sequence: TGTGCCAGCTCAGGAAGGTTGAGCAATCAGCCCCAGCATTTT. Translating gives CASSGRLSNQPQHF.

The table lists this clone with a few counts. The gene calls are TRBV28 and TRBJ1-4; TRBD1 agrees at 9 bases. CDR1 and CDR2 (germline): MDHEN, SYDVKM. This CDR3 has 15 residues. The trim removed 4 bases at V and 9 bases at J, leaving 9 bases unmatched. The CDR3: CASSSPGTGTKKLFF. The CDR3 nucleotides are TGTGCCAGCAGTTCCCCCGGGACAGGGACGAAAAAACTGTTTTTT.

V gene TRBV7-9 combines with J gene TRBJ1-2; D possibly corresponds to TRBD1 (5 bases). With 2 bases removed from V and 2 bases from J, the gap between germline ends came to 9 bases. Germline V gives CDR1 SEHNR, CDR2 FQNEAQ (reference sequence). The length of the CDR3 is 14 residues. CDR3 DNA sequence: TGTGCCAGCAGCTTATGGACAACAAACTATGGCTACACCTTC. Amino acids: CASSLWTTNYGYTF. Drawing the rest from reference TRBV7-9 and TRBJ1-2, the complete variable domain is DTGVSQNPRHKITKRGQNVTFRCDPISEHNRLYWYRQTLGQGPEFLTYFQNEAQLEKSRLLSDRFSAERPKGSFSTLEIQRTEQGDSAMYLCASSLWTTNYGYTFGSGTRLTVV.

The chain links TRBV19 to TRBJ2-4; TRBD2 matches 7 bases. This CDR3 has 14 amino acids. With 8 bases clipped from V and 9 bases from J, the junction kept 13 bases outside the gene matches. CDR1 and CDR2 (germline): LNHDA, SQIVND (reference sequence). This CDR3 is CASRSRGDLAIQYF. In nucleotides, the CDR3 is TGTGCCAGTCGTAGTCGGGGGGATCTGGCCATTCAGTACTTC.

This sequence joins TRBV27 and TRBJ2-3; 7 nucleotides agree with TRBD2. The CDR3 has 15 amino acids. The V gene end was trimmed by 8 bases and the J gene end by 0 bases; junction bases not matched to a gene: 8. CDR1 is MNHEY and CDR2 is SMNVEV in the germline V gene (reference sequence). This CDR3 is CASGWGGLSTDTQYF. In DNA form, the CDR3 reads TGTGCCAGCGGCTGGGGGGGTCTTAGCACAGATACGCAGTATTTT.

The chain employs TRBV13 and TRBJ1-1; D is uncertain. The CDR3 loop spans 15 amino acids. V lost 1 base and J lost 1, with 10 bases in between. The germline V gene encodes CDR1 PRHDT and CDR2 FYEKMQ (reference sequence). This CDR3 is CASSLDPGRNTEAFF. The DNA of the CDR3 is TGTGCCAGCAGCTTAGACCCAGGACGGAACACTGAAGCTTTCTTT.

The rearrangement joins TRBV15 to TRBJ1-5; possibly TRBD1 for D (6 bases). Germline V gene lookup returns CDR1 LNHNV and CDR2 YYDKDF (reference sequence). The CDR3 consists of 13 residues. Deletions cut 9 bases from V and 2 bases from J, with 11 bases between. Written as DNA, the CDR3 is TGTGCCACGAAATCAGGGGGCAATCAGCCCCAGCATTTT. Translating gives CATKSGGNQPQHF.

J is TRBJ2-1 and V is TRBV2, with 8 bases aligning to TRBD2. The ends lost 4 bases at V and 2 bases at J; junction bases unmatched: 4. CDR3 length: 15 residues. Germline CDR1 and CDR2: SNHLY and FYNNEI. CDR3 loop: CASSVLAGTYNEQFF. CDR3 coding DNA: TGTGCCAGCAGTGTGTTAGCGGGGACCTACAATGAGCAGTTCTTC.

The genes are TRBV2 and TRBJ2-3; D is unclear. This CDR3 is built from 12 residues. Germline V gene lookup returns CDR1 SNHLY and CDR2 FYNNEI. V lost 4 bases, J lost 9 bases, and 11 bases lay in between. The CDR3 bases are TGTGCCAGCAGTGGATCGGCTGGCACGCAGTATTTT. Amino acid sequence: CASSGSAGTQYF.

V usage is TRBV7-3 and J usage is TRBJ2-1; D assignment may be TRBD1 or TRBD2 (5 bases each). Trimming took off 5 bases at V and 4 bases at J, with 15 bases between the two ends. The CDR3 contains 15 residues. Germline V gene data show CDR1 as SGHTA and CDR2 as FQGTGA. This CDR3 is CASSAAGAPYNEQFF. The CDR3, as DNA: TGTGCCAGCAGCGCCGCCGGGGCCCCTTACAATGAGCAGTTCTTC.

This clone was recorded once. The chain links TRBV4-1 to TRBJ2-1; D may be TRBD1 or TRBD2 (5 bases each). Germline V gives CDR1 MGHRA, CDR2 YSYEKL. The CDR3 runs to 14 residues. V shed 7 bases and J shed 8 bases, with 18 bases lying between them. CDR3 sequence: CASKRGVGSDEQFF. CDR3 bases: TGCGCCAGCAAGAGGGGAGTTGGATCGGATGAGCAGTTCTTC.

This chain joins TRBV6-5 and TRBJ1-1; the match to TRBD1 covers 7 bases. The V gene end was trimmed by 7 bases and the J gene end by 10 bases; junction bases not matched to a gene: 15. This CDR3 spans 14 amino acids. The V gene's germline CDR1 is MNHEY and CDR2 SVGAGI. In nucleotides, the CDR3 is TGTGCCAGCAATTCTTTAGGGAGGGGGCATGGAGCTTTCTTT. Translated: CASNSLGRGHGAFF.

V gene TRBV7-3 combines with J gene TRBJ2-7; the match to TRBD2 covers 10 bases. CDR1 and CDR2 from the germline V gene are SGHTA and FQGTGA. V shed 3 bases and J 0 bases; nucleotides not matched to a gene: 14. The CDR3 loop spans 19 amino acids. The CDR3 region has the DNA TGTGCCAGCAGCTTCCCATCGGGACTAGCGTCCGAGAGCTCCTACGAGCAGTACTTC. It encodes CASSFPSGLASESSYEQYF.

This chain links TRBV28 with TRBJ2-3; D gene unclear. Trimming removed 2 bases from V and 0 bases from J, with 12 bases in between. The length of the CDR3 is 16 residues. Germline V gives CDR1 MDHEN, CDR2 SYDVKM. The chain's CDR3 is CASSLASAASTDTQYF. CDR3 coding DNA: TGTGCCAGCAGTTTAGCCTCTGCGGCTAGCACAGATACGCAGTATTTT.

The rearrangement uses TRBV6-6 and TRBJ2-7; TRBD1 matches at 8 bases. CDR3 size: 12 residues. Germline assignment: CDR1 MNHNY and CDR2 SVGAGI (reference sequence). Trimming removed 6 bases from V and 7 bases from J; junction bases left unmatched: 5. CDR3 in DNA: TGTGCCAGCAGAACAGGGGGGATAGAGCAGTACTTC. It is translated as CASRTGGIEQYF.

V gene TRBV7-8 combines with J gene TRBJ1-2; no clear D gene. The CDR3 sequence is 15 residues long. Germline CDR1 SGHVS, CDR2 FQNEAQ. V was shortened by 4 bases and J by 5 bases, with 17 bases between the two germline ends. The chain's CDR3 is CASSSTLRTAYGYTF. DNA of the CDR3: TGTGCCAGCAGCTCCACCCTTCGGACGGCGTATGGCTACACCTTC.

The chain combines TRBV30 with TRBJ2-7, with D perhaps being TRBD1 or TRBD2 (5 bases each). This CDR3 has 13 residues. Germline V gene data show CDR1 as GTSNPN and CDR2 as SVGIG (reference sequence). With 5 bases removed from V and 2 bases from J, the gap between germline ends came to 13 bases. The CDR3 sequence is CAWGTGQTYEQYF. The CDR3, as DNA: TGTGCCTGGGGGACGGGCCAAACCTACGAGCAGTACTTC.

The chain joins TRBV7-8 to TRBJ2-1; D is perhaps TRBD2 (6 bases). V shed 4 bases and J shed 7 bases, with 8 bases lying between them. CDR1 and CDR2 (germline): SGHVS, FQNEAQ. The CDR3 extends over 12 amino acids. CDR3 coding DNA: TGTGCCAGCAGCTCTAGCGCTAATGAGCAGTTCTTC. This sequence encodes CASSSSANEQFF.

The chain uses TRBV6-5 and TRBJ2-3; D is undetermined. CDR3 size: 13 residues. Trimming pared 7 bases from V and 2 bases from J, leaving 10 bases between. The germline V gene has CDR1 MNHEY and CDR2 SVGAGI. The CDR3 is CASKVISTDTQYF. CDR3 DNA: TGTGCCAGCAAAGTAATTTCCACAGATACGCAGTATTTT.

The CDR3 coding sequence is TGTGCCAGCAGTTCGGGACTAGCGGTTTCCTACGAGCAGTACTTC. It codes for CASSSGLAVSYEQYF. This chain connects TRBV6-6 to TRBJ2-5; 11 nucleotides agree with TRBD2. The better agreement between TRBJ2-7 and the DNA end casts doubt on the J call. The CDR3 is 15 amino acids. From germline, CDR1 is MNHNY and CDR2 SVGAGI (reference sequence).

In this sample, this clone turned up once. This sequence joins TRBV28 and TRBJ2-5; 10 bases agree with TRBD2. The CDR3 is 17 amino acids. The V gene end was trimmed by 6 bases and the J gene end by 3 bases; junction bases not matched to a gene: 13. The germline CDR1 and CDR2 sequences are MDHEN and SYDVKM. The CDR3 bases are TGTGCCAGCAGCCCGATTACCCGCGGACTAGCGGAAGAGACCCAGTACTTC. This translates into CASSPITRGLAEETQYF.

The chain links TRBV7-3 to TRBJ1-1; 7 nucleotides line up with TRBD1. The V gene end was trimmed by 2 bases and the J gene end by 5 bases; junction bases not matched to a gene: 5. Germline V CDR1 and CDR2: SGHTA, FQGTGA. This CDR3 has 14 amino acids. The CDR3 DNA follows: TGTGCCAGCAGCTTAGGGACAGTCGGAACTGAAGCTTTCTTT. Its protein product is CASSLGTVGTEAFF.

This clone appeared once. This chain uses TRBV27 with TRBJ1-1; a weak D match, TRBD1 (6 bases). The germline V and J ends were trimmed by 5 bases and 1 base, with 11 bases remaining between them. This CDR3 comprises 14 residues. The germline gives CDR1 MNHEY, CDR2 SMNVEV (reference sequence). CDR3 residues: CASSPGGGNTEAFF. The CDR3 DNA reads as TGTGCCAGCAGTCCCGGGGGCGGGAACACTGAAGCTTTCTTT.